These 23 T cell receptor beta chains share one sample of origin, sequenced in a study of early T cells in non-severe SARS-CoV-2 infection. TCRdb ran MiXCR on the 5' RACE reads and lists one entry per CDR3 protein. The sample has some 70,000 distinct CDR3 sequences, 8.5% to 10% seen once. Input material: whole blood. The receptors stem from an adult who was a healthcare worker with PCR-confirmed SARS-CoV-2 infection or an uninfected control (not recorded which).

The gene calls are TRBV5-4 and TRBJ1-2; D uncertain. The CDR3 is 13 residues long. CDR1 and CDR2 (germline): SGHNT, YYREEE (reference sequence). Trimming left V 3 bases short and J 6 bases short, with 12 bases between. Here the CDR3 DNA reads TGTGCCAGCAGCTCGGACGGCCTAGATGGCTACACCTTC. Residues: CASSSDGLDGYTF.

This clonotype was observed many times. The genes are TRBV7-9 and TRBJ1-5; D unresolved. CDR1 and CDR2 (germline): SEHNR, FQNEAQ (reference sequence). The V and J ends lost 1 base and 7 bases respectively, with 8 bases between them. There are 13 residues in the CDR3. Here the CDR3 reads CASSLDRQQPQHF. CDR3 DNA: TGTGCCAGCAGCTTAGATAGACAACAGCCCCAGCATTTT. Variable domain in full (rest from reference TRBV7-9 and TRBJ1-5): DTGVSQNPRHKITKRGQNVTFRCDPISEHNRLYWYRQTLGQGPEFLTYFQNEAQLEKSRLLSDRFSAERPKGSFSTLEIQRTEQGDSAMYLCASSLDRQQPQHFGDGTRLSIL.

This clonotype was counted a few times. The CDR3 DNA is TGTGCCAGTTCAGGGTACGAGCAGTACTTC. As protein: CASSGYEQYF. The V and J genes are TRBV28 and TRBJ2-7; tentative D call: TRBD1 (5 bases). The CDR3 is made up of 10 amino acids. CDR1 and CDR2 (germline): MDHEN, SYDVKM. Trimming stripped 9 bases from V and 4 bases from J, with 7 bases between.

The V and J genes are TRBV28 and TRBJ2-7; possibly TRBD1 or TRBD2 for D (6 bases each). The CDR3 is 12 residues long. Germline V CDR1 and CDR2: MDHEN, SYDVKM. The germline V and J ends were trimmed by 10 bases and 4 bases, with 14 bases remaining between them. The CDR3 protein is CATQGGQYEQYF. The CDR3, as DNA: TGTGCCACCCAGGGAGGACAGTACGAGCAGTACTTC.

This clonotype was observed at least ten times. This chain links TRBV30 with TRBJ2-1, with D hard to call. CDR1 and CDR2 from the germline V gene are GTSNPN and SVGIG (reference sequence). The CDR3 is 13 amino acids. V lost 0 bases, J lost 5 bases, and 8 bases lay in between. DNA of the CDR3: TGTGCCTGGAGTGTTTCAGAGAACAATGAGCAGTTCTTC. Its translation: CAWSVSENNEQFF.

This clonotype was detected ten times or more. The V gene is TRBV12-5, the J gene TRBJ1-1; 7 bases line up with TRBD1. The ends lost 1 base at V and 1 base at J; junction bases unmatched: 0. The V gene's germline CDR1 is LGHNT and CDR2 FRNRAP. The CDR3 contains 14 residues. The DNA for the CDR3 is TGTGCTAGTGGTTTGGCAGGGGGGAACACTGAAGCTTTCTTT. As protein: CASGLAGGNTEAFF.

The chain links TRBV29-1 to TRBJ2-5, with D possibly being TRBD1 (5 bases). The CDR3 runs to 14 residues. Germline V gene lookup returns CDR1 SQVTM and CDR2 ANQGSEA. The V gene lost 4 bases and the J gene lost 3 bases, with 15 bases spanning the gap. CDR3 residues: CSVGGGSGKETQYF. CDR3 nucleotide sequence: TGCAGCGTTGGAGGTGGGTCAGGGAAAGAGACCCAGTACTTC.

This clonotype has more than one count but fewer than ten. The V gene is TRBV14, the J gene TRBJ2-3; D might be TRBD2 (5 bases). The germline gives CDR1 SGHDN, CDR2 FVKESK. The CDR3 totals 13 residues. The V gene lost 5 bases and the J gene lost 2 bases, with 8 bases spanning the gap. As DNA, the CDR3 is TGTGCCAGCAGCTGGACTCACACAGATACGCAGTATTTT. It codes for CASSWTHTDTQYF.

At least ten counts were recorded for this clonotype. V is TRBV12-3 or TRBV12-4 and J is TRBJ2-1, with 16 bases identical to TRBD2. The CDR3 has 15 amino acids. J gave up 10 bases and V 6 bases, and 6 bases lay outside the gene matches. The CDR3 protein is CASRLPGLAGGEQFF. The CDR3 DNA reads as TGTGCCAGCAGGTTACCGGGACTAGCGGGAGGGGAGCAGTTCTTC.

This clonotype was picked up many times. The V and J genes are TRBV12-3 or TRBV12-4 and TRBJ1-4, with D possibly matching TRBD1 (5 bases). V was clipped by 3 bases and J by 2 bases, with 16 bases between them. This CDR3 region has 17 residues. The CDR3 region has the DNA TGTGCCAGCAGTTTGGCGTCAGGGTTGTTGACTAATGAAAAACTGTTTTTT. As protein: CASSLASGLLTNEKLFF.

This clonotype showed up just a few times. The V and J genes are TRBV30 and TRBJ1-1, with 8 bases lining up with TRBD1. CDR3 length: 12 amino acids. Germline V CDR1 and CDR2: GTSNPN, SVGIG (reference sequence). Trimming took 5 bases from V and 6 from J; bases not matched to a gene: 5. CDR3 in DNA: TGTGCCTGGGGGCCAGGGGGCTCTGAAGCTTTCTTT. Translation: CAWGPGGSEAFF.

This clonotype was counted between two and nine times. The chain employs TRBV19 and TRBJ2-2; D unresolved. The CDR3 totals 16 residues. The V gene lost 3 bases and the J gene lost 3 bases, with 14 bases spanning the gap. CDR1 LNHDA and CDR2 SQIVND come from the germline V gene (reference sequence). The CDR3 DNA reads TGTGCCAGTAGTATGGCCAGCACCACCGACACCGGGGAGCTGTTTTTT. As protein: CASSMASTTDTGELFF.

In its sample, this clonotype was seen a few times. CDR3 bases: TGCAGTGCCACGAGAAGACAGGGGGTTTGGAATGAGCAGTTCTTC. Translation gives CSATRRQGVWNEQFF. V is TRBV20-1 and J is TRBJ2-1; 9 nucleotides match TRBD1. Germline V gives CDR1 DFQATT, CDR2 SNEGSKA (reference sequence). The trim removed 6 bases at V and 7 bases at J, leaving 13 bases unmatched. The CDR3 spans 15 residues.

This chain connects TRBV11-2 to TRBJ2-5, with TRBD2 matching over 10 bases. Per the germline V gene, CDR1 is SGHAT and CDR2 is FQNNGV. This CDR3 is built from 15 residues. V shed 3 bases, J shed 5 bases, and the junction held 6 bases outside the gene matches. The chain's CDR3 is CASSFTSGIAETQYF. The DNA for the CDR3 is TGTGCCAGCAGCTTTACTAGCGGGATCGCGGAGACCCAGTACTTC. The full variable domain, rest sourced from reference TRBV11-2 and TRBJ2-5, is EAGVAQSPRYKIIEKRQSVAFWCNPISGHATLYWYQQILGQGPKLLIQFQNNGVVDDSQLPKDRFSAERLKGVDSTLKIQPAKLEDSAVYLCASSFTSGIAETQYFGPGTRLLVL.

This clonotype was observed a few times. The chain joins TRBV5-1 to TRBJ2-2, with 8 bases matching TRBD2. The CDR3 contains 16 residues. The germline CDR1 and CDR2 sequences are SGHRS and YFSETQ. After removal of 2 bases from V and 5 bases from J, the junction contained 8 bases not matched to a gene. The CDR3 region is CASSFGAGVETGELFF. The DNA for the CDR3 is TGCGCCAGCAGCTTCGGAGCGGGAGTGGAGACCGGGGAGCTGTTTTTT.

The V gene is TRBV24-1, the J gene TRBJ2-6; D gene unclear. This CDR3 spans 14 amino acids. The germline gives CDR1 KGHDR, CDR2 SFDVKD. Trimming pared 9 bases from V and 1 base from J, leaving 9 bases between. As DNA, the CDR3 is TGTGCCACCGCCCGAGCTTCTGGGGCCAACGTCCTGACTTTC. It yields the protein CATARASGANVLTF.

Ten or more counts support this clonotype. V is TRBV7-6 and J is TRBJ2-7, with D tentatively TRBD1 or TRBD2 (5 bases each). Trimming left V 5 bases short and J 7 bases short, with 30 bases between. The CDR3 contains 18 residues. The germline V gene encodes CDR1 SGHVS and CDR2 FNYEAQ. The chain's CDR3 is CASSPSRRRGQGLVEQYF. The CDR3 coding sequence is TGTGCCAGCAGCCCTAGCCGACGCCGCGGACAAGGATTGGTGGAGCAGTACTTC.

Only a few counts were recorded for this clonotype. This chain joins TRBV24-1 and TRBJ2-1, with 11 bases lining up with TRBD2. The CDR3 spans 16 residues. CDR1 is KGHDR and CDR2 is SFDVKD in the germline V gene. With V trimmed by 1 base and J by 8 bases, 6 bases remained unmatched. CDR3 sequence reads: CATSDFTSGSKYEQFF. CDR3 nucleotides: TGTGCCACCAGTGATTTTACTAGCGGGAGTAAATATGAGCAGTTCTTC.

The chain combines TRBV4-3 with TRBJ2-7; D is perhaps TRBD2 (5 bases). CDR1 is LGHNA and CDR2 is YSLEER in the germline V gene. This CDR3 has 16 residues. The ends were cut back, 0 bases at V and 2 bases at J, with 14 bases in the middle. The CDR3 protein is CASSQEGGPGTYEQYF. CDR3 sequence (DNA): TGCGCCAGCAGCCAAGAGGGTGGGCCGGGGACCTACGAGCAGTACTTC.

J is TRBJ2-7 and V is TRBV11-2; no firm D call. The length of the CDR3 is 15 residues. Germline V gene lookup returns CDR1 SGHAT and CDR2 FQNNGV. Deletions cut 2 bases from V and 2 bases from J, with 13 bases between. CDR3 sequence (DNA): TGTGCCAGCAGCTTACAAGGACCTGGCCCCTACGAGCAGTACTTC. The encoded protein is CASSLQGPGPYEQYF.

In its sample, this clonotype was seen many times. The chain has TRBV11-1 and TRBJ2-1; D might be TRBD2 (5 bases). CDR3 size: 17 residues. V gave up 2 bases and J gave up 0 bases, with 14 bases separating them. Germline-derived CDR1 and CDR2 are SGHAT and FQDESV (reference sequence). The CDR3 nucleotides are TGTGCCAGCAGCTTACGAGAGCGGAGGAGCTCCTACAATGAGCAGTTCTTC. Residues: CASSLRERRSSYNEQFF.

The V call is TRBV20-1, the J call TRBJ2-7, with D perhaps matching TRBD1 or TRBD2 (5 bases each). The V gene's germline CDR1 is DFQATT and CDR2 SNEGSKA (reference sequence). There are 14 residues in the CDR3. Trimming removed 0 bases from V and 8 bases from J, with 17 bases in between. The CDR3 DNA is TGCAGTGCTAGAGATGGGACGGAGCTACTCAAGCAGTACTTC. Amino acids: CSARDGTELLKQYF.

This clonotype was detected only a few times. The CDR3 nucleotides read TGTGCCAGCAGTTTACGCGGACAGGCGAGCACAGATACGCAGTATTTT. Translation: CASSLRGQASTDTQYF. The chain joins TRBV7-2 to TRBJ2-3; TRBD1 matches 7 bases. Per the germline V gene, CDR1 is SGHTA and CDR2 is FQGNSA. Trimming at V came to 6 bases and at J to 0 bases, leaving 9 bases not matched to a gene. The CDR3 extends over 16 amino acids.